Below are 22 T cell receptor beta chains sequenced from a single sample in a study of tumor-infiltrating lymphocytes in localized non-small cell lung cancer. Using immunoSEQ multiplex PCR, the repertoire was profiled, and TCRdb retains in-frame clones only, with some absent. This sample has approximately 15,000 clones, with 70% to 75% found just once. Sequenced material: lung tumor tissue. These receptors originate from a human donor with non-small cell lung cancer.

This clone rates as medium-sized (0.01 to 0.1%). The DNA for the CDR3 is TGTGCCAGCAGCCAAGATTGGACAAGCCCCCGCGCTGAAGCTTTCTTT. Translating gives CASSQDWTSPRAEAFF. The J gene is TRBJ1-1, the V gene TRBV14, with D possibly matching TRBD1 (5 bases). Germline assignment: CDR1 SGHDN and CDR2 FVKESK. This CDR3 has 16 residues. Deletions cut 0 bases from V and 6 bases from J, with 17 bases between.

The chain has TRBV29-1 and TRBJ2-3; the match to TRBD2 covers 11 bases. V shed 6 bases, J shed 2 bases, and the junction held 4 bases outside the gene matches. This CDR3 region has 14 residues. From germline, CDR1 is SQVTM and CDR2 ANQGSEA. CDR3 DNA sequence: TGCAGCGTGCTGACTAGCGGGAACACAGATACGCAGTATTTT. Amino acids: CSVLTSGNTDTQYF.

The rearrangement links TRBV5-1 to TRBJ2-7; 8 nucleotides match TRBD2. Looked up from germline, CDR1 is SGHRS and CDR2 is YFSETQ. CDR3 length: 16 amino acids. With V trimmed by 2 bases and J by 0 bases, 7 bases remained unmatched. The CDR3 DNA is TGCGCCAGCAGCTTCGCAGCTAGCGGGCGCTCCTACGAGCAGTACTTC. It encodes CASSFAASGRSYEQYF.

V gene TRBV5-6 combines with J gene TRBJ2-5; D possibly uses TRBD1 or TRBD2 (5 bases each). V was clipped by 4 bases and J by 4 bases, with 17 bases between them. The CDR3 is 15 residues long. In germline, CDR1 is SGHDT, CDR2 YYEEEE. The CDR3 DNA sequence: TGTGCCAGCAGCCCGGGGCCTTCCCCTGGAGAGACCCAGTACTTC. Translation gives CASSPGPSPGETQYF. The full variable domain, with the rest looked up from reference TRBV5-6 and TRBJ2-5, is DAGVTQSPTHLIKTRGQQVTLRCSPKSGHDTVSWYQQALGQGPQFIFQYYEEEERQRGNFPDRFSGHQFPNYSSELNVNALLLGDSALYLCASSPGPSPGETQYFGPGTRLLVL.

V and J are TRBV7-9 and TRBJ1-4; 8 positions match TRBD1. Germline CDR1 is SEHNR and CDR2 is FQNEAQ (reference sequence). This CDR3 is built from 17 residues. V was clipped by 3 bases and J by 6 bases; unmatched bases: 12. The CDR3 DNA reads TGTGCCAGCAGCTTTCCGGACAGGGCGGTTGTAGATGAAAAACTGTTTTTT. Translating it yields CASSFPDRAVVDEKLFF. Together with reference TRBV7-9 and TRBJ1-4, the CDR3 gives the full variable domain: DTGVSQNPRHKITKRGQNVTFRCDPISEHNRLYWYRQTLGQGPEFLTYFQNEAQLEKSRLLSDRFSAERPKGSFSTLEIQRTEQGDSAMYLCASSFPDRAVVDEKLFFGSGTQLSVL.

The V call is TRBV5-4, the J call TRBJ2-7; 8 nucleotides line up with TRBD1. The CDR3 is made up of 16 amino acids. Germline V lookup: CDR1 SGHNT, CDR2 YYREEE (reference sequence). The V and J ends lost 4 bases and 6 bases, in that order; junction bases with no gene match: 15. CDR3 DNA: TGTGCCAGCAGCGGAGGGGGAGGACAGGGAGTCAGCGAGCAGTACTTC. Translating it yields CASSGGGGQGVSEQYF. The variable domain in full, completed from reference TRBV5-4 and TRBJ2-7, reads ETGVTQSPTHLIKTRGQQVTLRCSSQSGHNTVSWYQQALGQGPQFIFQYYREEENGRGNFPPRFSGLQFPNYSSELNVNALELDDSALYLCASSGGGGQGVSEQYFGPGTRLTVT.

The chain combines TRBV29-1 with TRBJ2-1; a weak D match, TRBD2 (5 bases). Germline V lookup: CDR1 SQVTM, CDR2 ANQGSEA. The V and J ends lost 5 bases and 7 bases respectively, with 24 bases between them. This CDR3 region has 16 residues. DNA for the CDR3: TGCAGCGTTACTCACGGGTGGGGAGACAAAACGAATGAGCAGTTCTTC. Protein sequence: CSVTHGWGDKTNEQFF.

V usage is TRBV15 and J usage is TRBJ2-7; the D gene is possibly TRBD2 (6 bases). The germline V gene has CDR1 LNHNV and CDR2 YYDKDF (reference sequence). The CDR3 has 13 amino acids. The V and J ends lost 8 bases and 7 bases respectively, with 18 bases between them. The CDR3 nucleotides are TGTGCCACCGCGGACTATAACGTGAAGGAGCAGTACTTC. It is translated as CATADYNVKEQYF.

The chain is built from TRBV19 and TRBJ1-2; possible D gene TRBD1, 6 bases. Trimming shortened V by 3 bases and J by 4 bases, and 12 bases separated the two germline ends. Germline values: CDR1 LNHDA, CDR2 SQIVND (reference sequence). CDR3 length: 14 residues. CDR3 sequence: CASSISGQFYGYTF. The CDR3 bases are TGTGCCAGTAGTATCTCTGGACAGTTCTATGGCTACACCTTC.

The V gene is TRBV18, the J gene TRBJ1-5; D is unclear. Trimming stripped 1 base from V and 0 bases from J, with 4 bases between. CDR1 is KGHSH, CDR2 LQKENI, per germline. CDR3 length: 14 residues. In nucleotides, the CDR3 is TGTGCCAGCTCACCACTCTATAGCAATCAGCCCCAGCATTTT. Residues: CASSPLYSNQPQHF.

This rearrangement joins TRBV30 to TRBJ2-5, with a tentative D call TRBD2 (7 bases). The CDR3 contains 15 residues. Germline V gene lookup returns CDR1 GTSNPN and CDR2 SVGIG (reference sequence). Trimming took off 0 bases at V and 4 bases at J, with 15 bases between the two ends. CDR3 protein: CAWSVRGALGETQYF. CDR3 coding DNA: TGTGCCTGGAGTGTACGGGGGGCTCTAGGAGAGACCCAGTACTTC.

V usage is TRBV7-9 and J usage is TRBJ2-1; TRBD2 agrees at 9 bases. J was trimmed by 7 bases and V by 4 bases; bases with no gene match: 8. This CDR3 comprises 15 residues. CDR1 is SEHNR and CDR2 is FQNEAQ in the germline V gene (reference sequence). CDR3 protein: CASSWASGIGNEQFF. The CDR3 DNA reads as TGTGCCAGCAGCTGGGCTAGCGGGATTGGGAATGAGCAGTTCTTC. The full variable domain, rest sourced from reference TRBV7-9 and TRBJ2-1, is DTGVSQNPRHKITKRGQNVTFRCDPISEHNRLYWYRQTLGQGPEFLTYFQNEAQLEKSRLLSDRFSAERPKGSFSTLEIQRTEQGDSAMYLCASSWASGIGNEQFFGPGTRLTVL.

The chain employs TRBV27 and TRBJ1-1, with D hard to call. This CDR3 has 13 residues. V was cut by 3 bases and J by 1 base, with 6 bases left in between. Germline V CDR1 and CDR2: MNHEY, SMNVEV (reference sequence). The CDR3 DNA is TGTGCCAGCAGTTTCCGACAGAACACTGAAGCTTTCTTT. Residues: CASSFRQNTEAFF.

The genes are TRBV29-1 and TRBJ1-2; D is ambiguous. The V gene lost 6 bases and the J gene lost 6 bases, with 11 bases spanning the gap. CDR1 and CDR2 from the germline V gene are SQVTM and ANQGSEA. The CDR3 is 11 residues long. The CDR3 DNA reads as TGCAGCGTCGGACCCCAGAATGGCTACACCTTC. Its protein product is CSVGPQNGYTF.

This clone showed up just once. V and J are TRBV2 and TRBJ2-7; 7 bases line up with TRBD1. Germline V gene lookup returns CDR1 SNHLY and CDR2 FYNNEI. The CDR3 has 15 amino acids. Unmatched junction bases numbered 13, after V lost 5 bases and J lost 6 bases. The CDR3 DNA sequence: TGTGCCAGCAGTCAGGCCGGGACAGCCTCCGCCGAGCAGTACTTC. This translates into CASSQAGTASAEQYF.

The V call is TRBV5-4, the J call TRBJ1-2; 8 bases match TRBD1. V dropped 2 bases and J dropped 5; count of bases not matched to a gene: 5. This CDR3 comprises 14 residues. Germline CDR1 is SGHNT and CDR2 is YYREEE (reference sequence). In nucleotides, the CDR3 is TGTGCCAGCAGCTTCCGGGGACAGGCTTATGGCTACACCTTC. This encodes CASSFRGQAYGYTF.

This clone was counted between two and nine times. V is TRBV27 and J is TRBJ1-5, with a weak D call TRBD1 (6 bases). This CDR3 has 13 residues. Trimming removed 11 bases from V and 2 bases from J, with 13 bases in between. CDR1 is MNHEY and CDR2 is SMNVEV in the germline V gene (reference sequence). The CDR3 spells CASGAIGNQPQHF. CDR3 DNA: TGTGCCTCGGGGGCGATCGGCAATCAGCCCCAGCATTTT.

This chain joins TRBV15 and TRBJ1-4; TRBD1 aligns across 9 bases. CDR1 LNHNV and CDR2 YYDKDF come from the germline V gene (reference sequence). The CDR3 extends over 15 amino acids. J lost 7 bases, V lost 5 bases, and 8 bases had no gene match. In nucleotides, the CDR3 is TGTGCCACCAGCGGATACAGGGGGCTGAGTGAAAAACTGTTTTTT. This codes for CATSGYRGLSEKLFF.

This clone was detected a few times. The V and J genes are TRBV28 and TRBJ2-3; 10 positions agree with TRBD2. Germline CDR1 MDHEN, CDR2 SYDVKM. There are 15 residues in the CDR3. The V and J ends lost 5 bases and 3 bases, in that order; junction bases with no gene match: 5. DNA for the CDR3: TGTGCCAGCAGTGGTCTAGCGGGAGTTACAGATACGCAGTATTTT. Encoded protein: CASSGLAGVTDTQYF.

This chain uses TRBV6-5 with TRBJ2-5; no clear D. This CDR3 region has 13 residues. Trimming left V 6 bases short and J 1 base short, with 9 bases between. Per germline, CDR1 MNHEY and CDR2 SVGAGI. The CDR3 DNA follows: TGTGCCAGCAGCAACCCAACCCAAGAGACCCAGTACTTC. This codes for CASSNPTQETQYF.

This clone is medium-sized by share. The chain links TRBV19 to TRBJ2-7; D uncertain. V shed 6 bases and J shed 5 bases, with 14 bases lying between them. CDR3 length: 13 residues. Germline V CDR1 and CDR2: LNHDA, SQIVND (reference sequence). The CDR3 bases are TGTGCCAGTAGCCTGACTGGGCTAGACGAGCAGTACTTC. Translating it yields CASSLTGLDEQYF.

This clone was seen a few times. The junction and the germline gene differ at one end; a read error may be behind it. This chain joins TRBV2 and TRBJ1-3, with 7 nucleotides matching TRBD1. There are 16 residues in the CDR3. CDR1 is SNHLY and CDR2 is FYNNEI in the germline V gene. CDR3 sequence (DNA): TGTGCCAGCAGCGAAGGACAGGCGAACTCTGGAAACACCATATATTTT. This encodes CASSEGQANSGNTIYF.